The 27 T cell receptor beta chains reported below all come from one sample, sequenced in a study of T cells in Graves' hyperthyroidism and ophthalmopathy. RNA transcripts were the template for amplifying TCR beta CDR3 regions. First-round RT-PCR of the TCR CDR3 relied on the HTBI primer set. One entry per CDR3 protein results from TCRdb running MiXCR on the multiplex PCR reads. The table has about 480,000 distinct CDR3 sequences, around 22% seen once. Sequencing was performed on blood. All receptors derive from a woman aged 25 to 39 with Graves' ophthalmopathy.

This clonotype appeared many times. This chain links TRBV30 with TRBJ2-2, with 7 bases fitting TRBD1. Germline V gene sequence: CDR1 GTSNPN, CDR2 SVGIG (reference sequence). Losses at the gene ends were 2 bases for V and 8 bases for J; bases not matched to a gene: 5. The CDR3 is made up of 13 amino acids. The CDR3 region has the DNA TGTGCCTGGAGTACGACAGGGCGGGGGGAGCTGTTTTTT. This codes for CAWSTTGRGELFF.

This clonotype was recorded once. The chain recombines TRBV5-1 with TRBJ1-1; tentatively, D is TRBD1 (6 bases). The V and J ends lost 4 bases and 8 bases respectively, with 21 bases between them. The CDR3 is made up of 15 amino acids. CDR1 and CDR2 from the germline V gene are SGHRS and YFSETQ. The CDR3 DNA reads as TGCGCCAGCAGCGGGGAGACAGGTCCGACCAGGGAAGCTTTCTTT. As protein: CASSGETGPTREAFF.

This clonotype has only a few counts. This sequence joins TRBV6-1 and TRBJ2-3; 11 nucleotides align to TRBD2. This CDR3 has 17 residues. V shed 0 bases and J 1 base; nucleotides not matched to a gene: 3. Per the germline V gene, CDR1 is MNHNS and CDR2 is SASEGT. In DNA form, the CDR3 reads TGTGCCAGCAGTGAAGCAATAGCGGGAGGGCGCACAGATACGCAGTATTTT. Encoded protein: CASSEAIAGGRTDTQYF.

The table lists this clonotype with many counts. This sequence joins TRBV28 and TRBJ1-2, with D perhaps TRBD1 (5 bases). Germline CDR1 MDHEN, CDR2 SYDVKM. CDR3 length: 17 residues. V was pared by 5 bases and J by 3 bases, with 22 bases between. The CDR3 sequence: CASSQDLNFGADYGYTF. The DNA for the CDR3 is TGTGCCAGCAGTCAAGATTTAAACTTTGGGGCCGACTATGGCTACACCTTC.

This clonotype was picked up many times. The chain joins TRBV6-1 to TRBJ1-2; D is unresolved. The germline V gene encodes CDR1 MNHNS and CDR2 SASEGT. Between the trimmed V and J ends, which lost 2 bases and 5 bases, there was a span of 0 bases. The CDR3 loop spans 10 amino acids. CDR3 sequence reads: CASSEYGYTF. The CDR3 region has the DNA TGTGCCAGCAGTGAATATGGCTACACCTTC.

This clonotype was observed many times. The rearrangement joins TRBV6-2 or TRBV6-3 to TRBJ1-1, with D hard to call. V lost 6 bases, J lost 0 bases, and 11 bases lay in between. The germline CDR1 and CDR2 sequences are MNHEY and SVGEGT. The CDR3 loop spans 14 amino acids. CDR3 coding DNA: TGTGCCAGCAGGTCCGACACTATGAACACTGAAGCTTTCTTT. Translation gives CASRSDTMNTEAFF.

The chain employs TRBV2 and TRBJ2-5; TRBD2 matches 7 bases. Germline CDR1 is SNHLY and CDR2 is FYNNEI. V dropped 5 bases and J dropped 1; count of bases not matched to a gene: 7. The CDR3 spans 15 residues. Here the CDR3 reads CASSPGWEGQETQYF. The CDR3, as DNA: TGTGCCAGCAGTCCCGGGTGGGAGGGCCAAGAGACCCAGTACTTC.

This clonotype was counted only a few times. The CDR3 loop is CASSFGGGLNGNQPQHF. The CDR3 region has the DNA TGTGCCAGCAGTTTCGGGGGAGGCTTGAACGGCAATCAGCCCCAGCATTTT. The chain uses TRBV27 and TRBJ1-5; maybe TRBD1 (5 bases). Germline V gene data show CDR1 as MNHEY and CDR2 as SMNVEV (reference sequence). The V end lost 3 bases, the J end lost 2 bases, and 17 bases lay between the germline ends. The length of the CDR3 is 17 residues.

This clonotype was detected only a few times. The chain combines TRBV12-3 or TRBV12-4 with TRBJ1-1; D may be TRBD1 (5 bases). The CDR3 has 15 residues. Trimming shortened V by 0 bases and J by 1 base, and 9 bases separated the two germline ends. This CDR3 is CASSLAGARNTEAFF. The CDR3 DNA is TGTGCCAGCAGTTTAGCAGGGGCTAGGAACACTGAAGCTTTCTTT.

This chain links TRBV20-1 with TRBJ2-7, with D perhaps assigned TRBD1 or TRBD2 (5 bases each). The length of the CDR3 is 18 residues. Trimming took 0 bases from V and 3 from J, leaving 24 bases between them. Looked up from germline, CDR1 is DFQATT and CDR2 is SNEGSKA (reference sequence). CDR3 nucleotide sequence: TGCAGTGCTAGAGATTCAAGCGGTGGAGCAGGGCATAACTACGAGCAGTACTTC. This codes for CSARDSSGGAGHNYEQYF.

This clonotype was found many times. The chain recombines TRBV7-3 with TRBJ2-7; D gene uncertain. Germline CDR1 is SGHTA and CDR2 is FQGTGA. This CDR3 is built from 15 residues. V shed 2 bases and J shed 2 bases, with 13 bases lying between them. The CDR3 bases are TGTGCCAGCAGCTTATTCGGCGGCGCAACCTACGAGCAGTACTTC. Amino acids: CASSLFGGATYEQYF.

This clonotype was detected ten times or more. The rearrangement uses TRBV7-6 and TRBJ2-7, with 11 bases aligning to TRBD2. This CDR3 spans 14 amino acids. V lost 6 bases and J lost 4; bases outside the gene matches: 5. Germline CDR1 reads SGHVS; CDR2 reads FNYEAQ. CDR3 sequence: CASSTTSGGYEQYF. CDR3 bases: TGTGCCAGCAGTACAACTAGCGGGGGTTACGAGCAGTACTTC.

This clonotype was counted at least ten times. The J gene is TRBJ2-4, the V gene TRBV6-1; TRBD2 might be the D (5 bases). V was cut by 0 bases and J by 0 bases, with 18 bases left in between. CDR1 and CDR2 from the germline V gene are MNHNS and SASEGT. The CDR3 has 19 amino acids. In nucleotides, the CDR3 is TGTGCCAGCAGTGAAGCACACCCACTAGGGTCACTAGCCAAAAACATTCAGTACTTC. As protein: CASSEAHPLGSLAKNIQYF.

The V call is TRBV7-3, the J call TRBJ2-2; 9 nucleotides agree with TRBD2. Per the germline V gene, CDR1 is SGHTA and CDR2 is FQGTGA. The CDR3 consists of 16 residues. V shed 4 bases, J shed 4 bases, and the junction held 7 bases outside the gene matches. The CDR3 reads CASSWSAGGPTGELFF. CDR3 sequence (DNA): TGTGCCAGCAGCTGGTCAGCGGGGGGACCCACCGGGGAGCTGTTTTTT.

The CDR3 protein is CASSWQHYEQYF. In DNA form, the CDR3 reads TGTGCCAGCAGTTGGCAGCACTACGAGCAGTACTTC. The chain combines TRBV12-3 or TRBV12-4 with TRBJ2-7; no reliable D call. The CDR3 covers 12 residues. The V gene lost 4 bases and the J gene lost 3 bases, with 7 bases spanning the gap.

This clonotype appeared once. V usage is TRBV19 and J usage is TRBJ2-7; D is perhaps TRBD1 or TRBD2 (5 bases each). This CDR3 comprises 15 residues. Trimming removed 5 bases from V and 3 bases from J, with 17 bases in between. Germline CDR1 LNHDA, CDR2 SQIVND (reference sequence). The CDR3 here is CASSALVGDLYEQYF. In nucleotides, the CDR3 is TGTGCCAGTAGTGCACTAGTGGGGGACCTCTACGAGCAGTACTTC.

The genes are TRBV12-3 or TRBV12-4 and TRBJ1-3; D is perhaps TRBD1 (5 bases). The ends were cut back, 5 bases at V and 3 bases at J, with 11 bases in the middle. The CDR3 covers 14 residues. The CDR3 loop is CASSTGGYGNTIYF. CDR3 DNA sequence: TGTGCCAGCAGTACGGGGGGATATGGAAACACCATATATTTT.

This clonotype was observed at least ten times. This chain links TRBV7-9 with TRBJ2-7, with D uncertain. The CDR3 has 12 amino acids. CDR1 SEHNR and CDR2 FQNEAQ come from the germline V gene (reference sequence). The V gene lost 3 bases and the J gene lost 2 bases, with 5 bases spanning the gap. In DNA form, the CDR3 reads TGTGCCAGCAGCTTCCCCCCCTACGAGCAGTACTTC. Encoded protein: CASSFPPYEQYF.

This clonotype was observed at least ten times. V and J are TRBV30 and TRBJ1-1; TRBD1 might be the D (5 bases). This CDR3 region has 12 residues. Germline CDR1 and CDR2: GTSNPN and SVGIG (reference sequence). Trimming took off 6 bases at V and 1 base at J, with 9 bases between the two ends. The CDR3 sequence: CACWGRNTEAFF. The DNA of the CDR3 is TGTGCCTGCTGGGGCAGGAACACTGAAGCTTTCTTT.

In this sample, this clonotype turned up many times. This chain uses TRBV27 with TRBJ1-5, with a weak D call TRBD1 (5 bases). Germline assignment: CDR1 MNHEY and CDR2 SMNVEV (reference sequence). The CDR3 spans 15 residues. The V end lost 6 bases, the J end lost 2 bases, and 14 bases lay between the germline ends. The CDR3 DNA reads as TGTGCCAGCAGCTCGGGACTTGGGGGCAATCAGCCCCAGCATTTT. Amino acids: CASSSGLGGNQPQHF.

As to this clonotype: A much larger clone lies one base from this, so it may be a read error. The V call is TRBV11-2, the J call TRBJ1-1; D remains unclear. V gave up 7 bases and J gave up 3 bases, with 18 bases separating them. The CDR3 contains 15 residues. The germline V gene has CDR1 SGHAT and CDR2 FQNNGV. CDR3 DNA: TGTGCCAGCAACCTCACCCTGGAGAGGGACACTGAAGCTTTCTTT. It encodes CASNLTLERDTEAFF.

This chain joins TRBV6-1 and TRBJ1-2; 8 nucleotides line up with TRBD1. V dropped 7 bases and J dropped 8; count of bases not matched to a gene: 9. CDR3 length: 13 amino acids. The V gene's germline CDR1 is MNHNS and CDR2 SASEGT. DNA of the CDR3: TGTGCCAGCAACCGCGGACAGGGAAGGGGCTACACCTTC. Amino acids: CASNRGQGRGYTF.

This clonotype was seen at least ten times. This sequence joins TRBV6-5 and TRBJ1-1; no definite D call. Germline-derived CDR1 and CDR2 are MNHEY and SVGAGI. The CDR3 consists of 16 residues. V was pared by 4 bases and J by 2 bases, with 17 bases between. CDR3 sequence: CASSLVTGPRNTEAFF. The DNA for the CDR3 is TGTGCCAGCAGTTTGGTTACCGGGCCGCGTAACACTGAAGCTTTCTTT.

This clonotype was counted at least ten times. The CDR3 sequence is CASSADREQPQHF. The DNA of the CDR3 is TGTGCCAGCAGCGCCGACAGGGAGCAGCCCCAGCATTTT. This chain connects TRBV7-2 to TRBJ1-5; 7 nucleotides align to TRBD1. Germline V lookup: CDR1 SGHTA, CDR2 FQGNSA. The CDR3 extends over 13 amino acids. With V trimmed by 5 bases and J by 7 bases, 5 bases remained unmatched. Drawing the rest from reference TRBV7-2 and TRBJ1-5, the complete variable domain is GAGVSQSPSNKVTEKGKDVELRCDPISGHTALYWYRQSLGQGLEFLIYFQGNSAPDKSGLPSDRFSAERTGGSVSTLTIQRTQQEDSAVYLCASSADREQPQHFGDGTRLSIL.

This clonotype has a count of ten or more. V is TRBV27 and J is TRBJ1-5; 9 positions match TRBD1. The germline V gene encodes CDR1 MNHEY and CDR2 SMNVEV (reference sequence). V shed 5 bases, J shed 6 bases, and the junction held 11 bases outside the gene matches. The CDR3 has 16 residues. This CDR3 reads CASSPTPGTGIQPQHF. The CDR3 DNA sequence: TGTGCCAGCAGTCCAACCCCCGGGACAGGGATTCAGCCCCAGCATTTT.

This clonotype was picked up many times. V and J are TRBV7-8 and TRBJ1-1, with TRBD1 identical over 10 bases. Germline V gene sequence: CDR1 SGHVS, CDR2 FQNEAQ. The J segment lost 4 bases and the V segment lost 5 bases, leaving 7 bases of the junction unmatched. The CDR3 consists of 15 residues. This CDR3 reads CASSRRDRGSTEAFF. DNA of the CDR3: TGTGCCAGCAGCCGCCGGGACAGGGGATCCACTGAAGCTTTCTTT.

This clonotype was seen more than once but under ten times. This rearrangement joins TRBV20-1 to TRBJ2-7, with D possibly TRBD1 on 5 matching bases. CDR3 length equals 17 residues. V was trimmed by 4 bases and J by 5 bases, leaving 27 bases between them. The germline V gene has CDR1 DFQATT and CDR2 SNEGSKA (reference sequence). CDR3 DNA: TGCAGTGCTAACCCCCCTCCAGGGTGGATGGGTTCCGACGAGCAGTACTTC. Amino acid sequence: CSANPPPGWMGSDEQYF.